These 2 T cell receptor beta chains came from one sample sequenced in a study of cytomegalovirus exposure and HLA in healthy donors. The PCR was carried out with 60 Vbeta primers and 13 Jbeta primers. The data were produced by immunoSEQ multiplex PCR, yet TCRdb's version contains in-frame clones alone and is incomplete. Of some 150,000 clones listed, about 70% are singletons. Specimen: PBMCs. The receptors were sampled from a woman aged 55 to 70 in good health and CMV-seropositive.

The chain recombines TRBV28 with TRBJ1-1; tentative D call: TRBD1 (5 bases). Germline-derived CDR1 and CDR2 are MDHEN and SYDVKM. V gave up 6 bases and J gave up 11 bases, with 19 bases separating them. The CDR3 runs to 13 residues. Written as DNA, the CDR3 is TGTGCCAGCAGGATATTTGGGGGGGGTTCGGCTTTCTTT. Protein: CASRIFGGGSAFF.

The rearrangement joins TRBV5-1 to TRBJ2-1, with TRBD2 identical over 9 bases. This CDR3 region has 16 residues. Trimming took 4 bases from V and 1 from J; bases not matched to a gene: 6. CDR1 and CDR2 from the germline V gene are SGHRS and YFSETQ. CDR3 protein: CASSKTSGGSYNEQFF. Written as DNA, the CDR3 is TGCGCCAGCAGCAAGACTAGCGGTGGTTCCTACAATGAGCAGTTCTTC.